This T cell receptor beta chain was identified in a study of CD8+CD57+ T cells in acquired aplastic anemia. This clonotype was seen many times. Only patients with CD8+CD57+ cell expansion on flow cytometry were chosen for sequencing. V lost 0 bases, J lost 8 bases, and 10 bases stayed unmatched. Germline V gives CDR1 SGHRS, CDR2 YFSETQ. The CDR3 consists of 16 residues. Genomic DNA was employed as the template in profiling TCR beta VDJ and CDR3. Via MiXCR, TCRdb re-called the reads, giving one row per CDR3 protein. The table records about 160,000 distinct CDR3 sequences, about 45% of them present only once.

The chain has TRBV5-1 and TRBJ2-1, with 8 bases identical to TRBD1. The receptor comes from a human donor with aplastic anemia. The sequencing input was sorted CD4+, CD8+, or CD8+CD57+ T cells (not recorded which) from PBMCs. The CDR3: CASSLDTGTGFDEQFF. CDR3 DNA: TGCGCCAGCAGCTTGGACACCGGGACAGGCTTCGATGAGCAGTTCTTC.